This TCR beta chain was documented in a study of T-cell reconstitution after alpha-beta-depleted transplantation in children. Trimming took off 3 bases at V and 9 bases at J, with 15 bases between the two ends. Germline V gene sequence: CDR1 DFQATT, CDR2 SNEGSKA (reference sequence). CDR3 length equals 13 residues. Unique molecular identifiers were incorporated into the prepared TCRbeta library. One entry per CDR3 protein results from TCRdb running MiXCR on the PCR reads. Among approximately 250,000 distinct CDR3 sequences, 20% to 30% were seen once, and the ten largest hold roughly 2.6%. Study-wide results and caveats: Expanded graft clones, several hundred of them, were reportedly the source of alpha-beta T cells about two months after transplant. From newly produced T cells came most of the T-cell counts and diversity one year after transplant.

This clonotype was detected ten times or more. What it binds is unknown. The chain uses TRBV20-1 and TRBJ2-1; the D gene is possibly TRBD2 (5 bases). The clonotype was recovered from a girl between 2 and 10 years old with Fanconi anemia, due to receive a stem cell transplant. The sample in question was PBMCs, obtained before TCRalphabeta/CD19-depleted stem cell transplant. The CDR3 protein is CSASGPWEREQFF. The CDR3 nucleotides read TGCAGTGCTAGCGGTCCTTGGGAGCGTGAGCAGTTCTTC.